The clone carrying this T cell receptor beta chain appeared a few times. Antigen unknown. The data were taken from a study of OX40 agonist ivuxolimab in advanced cancers. Study-wide context: Patients were given ivuxolimab, an antibody that agonizes OX40 (CD134). Study-wide findings and caveats: Also showing low normalized T-cell clonal expansion were some of the nonresponders. Among the lowest levels of clonal expansion were found in partial responders at 0.1-3.0 mg/kg.

Profiling relied on immunoSEQ multiplex PCR, and the TCRdb table lists in-frame clones only, not all of them. Of under 95,000 clones listed, 87% are singletons. V was trimmed by 2 bases and J by 7 bases, leaving 12 bases between them. Germline V CDR1 and CDR2: SGHNT, YYREEE (reference sequence). The CDR3 sequence is 13 residues long. This TCR was sampled from an adult with an advanced solid tumor such as melanoma, head and neck, liver or kidney cancer. Sequencing used CD4+ or CD8+ T cells sorted from blood, obtained in a trial of the OX40 agonist ivuxolimab. The rearrangement uses TRBV5-4 and TRBJ1-2; tentatively, D is TRBD1 (6 bases). CDR3 protein: CASSFNRGRGYTF. The CDR3, as DNA: TGTGCCAGCAGCTTCAATCGGGGGCGTGGCTACACCTTC.